This TCR beta chain was sequenced during a study of OX40 agonist ivuxolimab in advanced cancers. J gave up 0 bases and V 0 bases, and 7 bases lay outside the gene matches. This CDR3 has 17 residues. The germline V gene encodes CDR1 SGDLS and CDR2 YYNGEE. Produced via immunoSEQ multiplex PCR; TCRdb's table is partial and in-frame only. Among about 60,000 clones listed, less than 90% were seen once. The V gene is TRBV9, the J gene TRBJ2-7; 9 nucleotides agree with TRBD1. The source was CD4+ or CD8+ T cells sorted from blood, collected in a trial of the OX40 agonist ivuxolimab. The clonotype originates from an adult with an advanced solid tumor such as melanoma, head and neck, liver or kidney cancer. For the CDR3, the DNA is TGTGCCAGCAGCGTAGCCCCGGACAGGGGAGGCTCCTACGAGCAGTACTTC. It translates to CASSVAPDRGGSYEQYF.